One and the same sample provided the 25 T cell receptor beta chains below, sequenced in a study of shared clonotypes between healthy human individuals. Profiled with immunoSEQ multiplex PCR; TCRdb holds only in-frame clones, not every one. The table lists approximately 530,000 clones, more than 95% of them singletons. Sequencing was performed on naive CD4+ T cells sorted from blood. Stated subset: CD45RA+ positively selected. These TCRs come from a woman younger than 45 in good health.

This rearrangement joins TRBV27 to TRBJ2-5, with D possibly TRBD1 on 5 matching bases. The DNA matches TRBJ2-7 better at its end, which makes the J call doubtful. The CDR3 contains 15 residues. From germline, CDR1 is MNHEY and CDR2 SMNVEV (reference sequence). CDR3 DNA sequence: TGTGCCAGCAGTTTATGGCAGGGTGGCCGCTACGAGCAGTACTTC. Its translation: CASSLWQGGRYEQYF.

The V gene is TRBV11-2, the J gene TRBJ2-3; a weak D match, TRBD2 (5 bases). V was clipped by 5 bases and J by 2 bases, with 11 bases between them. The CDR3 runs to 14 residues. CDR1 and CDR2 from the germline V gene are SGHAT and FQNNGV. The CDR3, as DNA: TGTGCCAGCAGCCCGAGGAGGATCACAGATACGCAGTATTTT. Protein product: CASSPRRITDTQYF.

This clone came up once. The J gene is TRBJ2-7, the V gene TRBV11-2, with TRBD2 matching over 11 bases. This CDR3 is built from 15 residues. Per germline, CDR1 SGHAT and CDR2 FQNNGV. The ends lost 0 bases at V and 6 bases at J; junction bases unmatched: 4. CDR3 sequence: CASSLDLAGGGEQYF. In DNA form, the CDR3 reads TGTGCCAGCAGCTTAGATCTAGCGGGAGGTGGCGAGCAGTACTTC. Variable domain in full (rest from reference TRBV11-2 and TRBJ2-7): EAGVAQSPRYKIIEKRQSVAFWCNPISGHATLYWYQQILGQGPKLLIQFQNNGVVDDSQLPKDRFSAERLKGVDSTLKIQPAKLEDSAVYLCASSLDLAGGGEQYFGPGTRLTVT.

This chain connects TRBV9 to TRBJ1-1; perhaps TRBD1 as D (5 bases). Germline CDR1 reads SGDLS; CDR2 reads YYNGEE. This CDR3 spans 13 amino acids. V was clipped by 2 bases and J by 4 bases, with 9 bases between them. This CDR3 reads CASSVHGGTEAFF. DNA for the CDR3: TGTGCCAGCAGCGTTCATGGGGGCACTGAAGCTTTCTTT.

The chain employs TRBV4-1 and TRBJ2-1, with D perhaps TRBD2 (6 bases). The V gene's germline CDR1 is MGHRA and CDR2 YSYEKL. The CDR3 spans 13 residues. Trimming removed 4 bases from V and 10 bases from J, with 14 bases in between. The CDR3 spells CASSPRGVEEQFF. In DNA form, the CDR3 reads TGCGCCAGCAGCCCACGCGGGGTAGAGGAGCAGTTCTTC.

The CDR3 loop is CSVSGLAGASEQYF. CDR3 DNA sequence: TGCAGCGTCTCAGGACTAGCGGGAGCGAGTGAGCAGTACTTC. The chain joins TRBV29-1 to TRBJ2-5, with TRBD2 matching over 13 bases. Per the germline V gene, CDR1 is SQVTM and CDR2 is ANQGSEA. The CDR3 has 14 residues. Germline trimming cut 6 bases from V and 11 bases from J; bases unmatched to any gene: 12.

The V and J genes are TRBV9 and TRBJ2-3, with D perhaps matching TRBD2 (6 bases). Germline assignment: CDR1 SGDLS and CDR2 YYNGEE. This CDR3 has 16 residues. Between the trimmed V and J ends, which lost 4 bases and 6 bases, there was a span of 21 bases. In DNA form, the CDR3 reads TGTGCCAGCAGCCGGACCCAGGGAGGAAGTTCGGATACGCAGTATTTT. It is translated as CASSRTQGGSSDTQYF.

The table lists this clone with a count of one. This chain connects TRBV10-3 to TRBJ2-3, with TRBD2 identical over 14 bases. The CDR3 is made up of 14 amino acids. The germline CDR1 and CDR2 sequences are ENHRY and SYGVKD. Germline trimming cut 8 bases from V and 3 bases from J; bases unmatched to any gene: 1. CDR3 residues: CAIGTSGRTDTQYF. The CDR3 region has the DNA TGTGCCATCGGGACTAGCGGGAGAACAGATACGCAGTATTTT.

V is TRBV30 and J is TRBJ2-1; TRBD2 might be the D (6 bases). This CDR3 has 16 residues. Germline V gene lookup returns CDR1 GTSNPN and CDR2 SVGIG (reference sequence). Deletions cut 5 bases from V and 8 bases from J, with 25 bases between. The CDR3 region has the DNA TGTGCCTGGGCGAGTCGTCGGACTACAGGTTTTGATGAGCAGTTCTTC. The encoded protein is CAWASRRTTGFDEQFF. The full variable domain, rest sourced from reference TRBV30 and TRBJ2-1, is SQTIHQWPATLVQPVGSPLSLECTVEGTSNPNLYWYRQAAGRGLQLLFYSVGIGQISSEVPQNLSASRPQDRQFILSSKKLLLSDSGFYLCAWASRRTTGFDEQFFGPGTRLTVL.

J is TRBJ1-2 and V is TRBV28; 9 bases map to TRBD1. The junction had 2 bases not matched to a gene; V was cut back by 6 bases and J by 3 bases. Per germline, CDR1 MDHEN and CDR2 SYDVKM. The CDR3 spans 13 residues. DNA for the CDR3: TGTGCCAGCAGGCGACAGGGGGACTATGGCTACACCTTC. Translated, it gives CASRRQGDYGYTF.

CDR3 protein: CASGGLWEGQPQHF. CDR3 nucleotide sequence: TGTGCCAGTGGGGGCCTCTGGGAGGGTCAGCCCCAGCATTTT. V is TRBV19 and J is TRBJ1-5, with D possibly being TRBD1 (6 bases). V lost 8 bases, J lost 6 bases, and 17 bases lay in between. Germline V gene sequence: CDR1 LNHDA, CDR2 SQIVND (reference sequence). CDR3 size: 14 residues.

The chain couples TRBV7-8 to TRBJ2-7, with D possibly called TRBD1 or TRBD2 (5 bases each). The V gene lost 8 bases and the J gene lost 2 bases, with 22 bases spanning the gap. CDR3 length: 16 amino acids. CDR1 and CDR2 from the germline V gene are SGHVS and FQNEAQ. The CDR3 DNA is TGTGCCAGCGCTACACGGGGTGGTTCAGGGCCCTACGAGCAGTACTTC. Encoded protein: CASATRGGSGPYEQYF.

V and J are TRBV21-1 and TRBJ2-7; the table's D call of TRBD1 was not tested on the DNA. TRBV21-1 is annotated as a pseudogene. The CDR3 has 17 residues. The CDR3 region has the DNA TGTGCCAGTTGCACCTTTTCCGGGACAGGACTCGCCTACGAGCAGTACTTC. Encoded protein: CASCTFSGTGLAYEQYF.

The CDR3 DNA reads as TGTGCCAGCAGCGGAGGAAACTACGAGCAGTACTTC. It translates to CASSGGNYEQYF. The chain joins TRBV28 to TRBJ2-7; the D gene is possibly TRBD2 (5 bases). The CDR3 runs to 12 residues. Germline V gene lookup returns CDR1 MDHEN and CDR2 SYDVKM. V shed 6 bases and J shed 3 bases, with 9 bases lying between them. Looking up the rest from reference TRBV28 and TRBJ2-7 gives the full variable domain: DVKVTQSSRYLVKRTGEKVFLECVQDMDHENMFWYRQDPGLGLRLIYFSYDVKMKEKGDIPEGYSVSREKKERFSLILESASTNQTSMYLCASSGGNYEQYFGPGTRLTVT.

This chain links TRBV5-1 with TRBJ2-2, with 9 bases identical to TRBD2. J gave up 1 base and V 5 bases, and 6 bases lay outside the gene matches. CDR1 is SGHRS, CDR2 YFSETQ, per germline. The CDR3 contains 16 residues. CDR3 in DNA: TGCGCCAGCAGGACAACTAGCGGGCTGAACACCGGGGAGCTGTTTTTT. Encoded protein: CASRTTSGLNTGELFF. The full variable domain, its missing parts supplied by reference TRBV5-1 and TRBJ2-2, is KAGVTQTPRYLIKTRGQQVTLSCSPISGHRSVSWYQQTPGQGLQFLFEYFSETQRNKGNFPGRFSGRQFSNSRSEMNVSTLELGDSALYLCASRTTSGLNTGELFFGEGSRLTVL.

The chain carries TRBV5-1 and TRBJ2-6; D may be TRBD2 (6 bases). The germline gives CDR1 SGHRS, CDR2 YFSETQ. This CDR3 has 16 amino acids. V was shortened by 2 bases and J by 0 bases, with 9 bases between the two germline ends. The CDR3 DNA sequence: TGCGCCAGCAGCTTAGGAGGGTACTCTGGGGCCAACGTCCTGACTTTC. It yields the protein CASSLGGYSGANVLTF.

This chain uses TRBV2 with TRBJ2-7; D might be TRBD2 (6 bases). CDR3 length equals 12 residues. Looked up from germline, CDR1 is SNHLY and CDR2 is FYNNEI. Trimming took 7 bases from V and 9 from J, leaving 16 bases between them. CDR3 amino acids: CASIQGLGGQYF. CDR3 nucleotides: TGTGCCAGCATCCAGGGTTTGGGGGGGCAGTACTTC.

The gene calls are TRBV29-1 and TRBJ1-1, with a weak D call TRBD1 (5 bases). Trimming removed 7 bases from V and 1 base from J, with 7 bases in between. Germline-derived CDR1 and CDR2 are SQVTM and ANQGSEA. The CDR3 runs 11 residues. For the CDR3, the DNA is TGCAGCGCTCAGGGGAACACTGAAGCTTTCTTT. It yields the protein CSAQGNTEAFF.

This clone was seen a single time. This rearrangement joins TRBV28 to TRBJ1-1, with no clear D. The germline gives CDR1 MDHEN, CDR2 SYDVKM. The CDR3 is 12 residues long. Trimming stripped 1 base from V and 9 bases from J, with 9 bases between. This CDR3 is CASSLLSRQAFF. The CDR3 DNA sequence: TGTGCCAGCAGTTTATTATCCAGGCAAGCTTTCTTT.

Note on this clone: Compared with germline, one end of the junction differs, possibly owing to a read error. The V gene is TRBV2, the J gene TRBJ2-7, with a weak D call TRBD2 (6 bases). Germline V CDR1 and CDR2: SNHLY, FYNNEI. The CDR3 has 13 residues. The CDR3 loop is CASSEVGRAWGVF. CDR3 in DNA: TGTGCCAGCAGTGAAGTTGGACGAGCGTGGGGGGTCTTC. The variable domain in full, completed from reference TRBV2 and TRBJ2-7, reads EPEVTQTPSHQVTQMGQEVILRCVPISNHLYFYWYRQILGQKVEFLVSFYNNEISEKSEIFDDQFSVERPDGSNFTLKIRSTKLEDSAMYFCASSEVGRAWGVFGPGTRLTVT.

The CDR3 is CASSLAGEVGGYTF. CDR3 nucleotides: TGTGCCAGCAGCTTAGCAGGGGAGGTGGGCGGCTACACCTTC. The chain couples TRBV7-9 to TRBJ1-2; D might be TRBD1 (5 bases). Germline V gives CDR1 SEHNR, CDR2 FQNEAQ (reference sequence). Trimming removed 0 bases at V and 8 bases at J, with 13 bases between. The CDR3 runs 14 residues.

The CDR3 nucleotides read TGTGCCATCAGGGGACAGGGGGCGGGAGAGACCCAGTACTTC. Amino acid sequence: CAIRGQGAGETQYF. V usage is TRBV10-3 and J usage is TRBJ2-5, with 12 bases aligning to TRBD1. Losses at the gene ends were 6 bases for V and 4 bases for J; bases not matched to a gene: 3. The germline V gene has CDR1 ENHRY and CDR2 SYGVKD. The CDR3 sequence is 14 residues long.

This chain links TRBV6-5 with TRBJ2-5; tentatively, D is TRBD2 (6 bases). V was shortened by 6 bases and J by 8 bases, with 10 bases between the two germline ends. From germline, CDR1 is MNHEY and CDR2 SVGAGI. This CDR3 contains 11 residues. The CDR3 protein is CASRDYDTQYF. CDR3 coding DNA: TGTGCCAGCAGGGACTATGATACCCAGTACTTC.

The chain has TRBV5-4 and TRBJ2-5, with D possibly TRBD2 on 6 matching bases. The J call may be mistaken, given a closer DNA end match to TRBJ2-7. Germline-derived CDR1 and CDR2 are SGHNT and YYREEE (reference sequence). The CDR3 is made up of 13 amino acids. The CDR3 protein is CASRGGSSYEQYF. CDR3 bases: TGTGCCAGCAGGGGGGGAAGCTCCTACGAGCAGTACTTC.

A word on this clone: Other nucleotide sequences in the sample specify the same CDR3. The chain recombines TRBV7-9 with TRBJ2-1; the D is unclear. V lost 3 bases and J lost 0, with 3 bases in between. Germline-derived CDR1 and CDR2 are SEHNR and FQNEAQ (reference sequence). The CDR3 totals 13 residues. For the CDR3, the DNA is TGTGCCAGCAGCTTTAGCTCCTACAATGAGCAGTTCTTC. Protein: CASSFSSYNEQFF.